This is a list of T cell receptor beta chains from one sample in a study of blood T cells in healthy people across ages. TCRdb re-called the 5' RACE reads with MiXCR, one entry per CDR3 protein. The sample lists about 1,500,000 distinct CDR3 sequences, roughly 27% occurring once. Specimen: blood. These receptors all come from a woman in her 30s in good health. Each CDR3 is given with its conserved first and last residue.

v_call,j_call,cdr3_aa
TRBV15,TRBJ2-7,CATSRVGAGEEQYF
TRBV5-4,TRBJ2-5,CASSLLDSELPQYF
TRBV20-1,TRBJ2-3,CSASRGGSGSLLVPDTQYF
TRBV20-1,.,CSAQRSAVSSYNEQYF
TRBV7-9,TRBJ2-1,CASSPRASGGAFRKNEQFF
TRBV10-3,TRBJ2-3,CAISVQGGTDTQYF
TRBV20-1,TRBJ2-6,CSASGDWNSGANVLTF
TRBV20-1,TRBJ2-6,CSARGQVVGTNVLTF
TRBV29-1,TRBJ2-1,CSVSPGGPSYNEQFF
TRBV20-1,TRBJ2-1,CSPSGRAGDEQFF
TRBV20-1,TRBJ2-3,CSAPDRVYPDTQYF
TRBV2,TRBJ2-1,CASSSPLFNEQFF
TRBV14,TRBJ2-1,CASSGLFPDNEQFF
TRBV7-2,TRBJ2-1,CASSYFRTDVDEQFF
TRBV6-5,TRBJ1-1,CASSYSPGGAETEAFF
TRBV10-3,TRBJ2-7,CAIRAGDSYEQYF
TRBV12-3/TRBV12-4,TRBJ1-1,CASRDGQANTEAFF
TRBV20-1,TRBJ1-1,CSVSRTGGEAFF
TRBV2,TRBJ2-6,CASIAVGANVLTF
TRBV4-3,TRBJ1-2,CASSQDPSDYTF
TRBV7-2,TRBJ2-7,CASSLSGYPYEQYF
TRBV20-1,TRBJ2-7,CSAAANTQATYEQYF
TRBV5-1,TRBJ2-1,CASSLSSGLYNEQFF
TRBV20-1,TRBJ2-5,CSAKRALETQYF
TRBV2,TRBJ2-4,CASSPNPIQYF
TRBV29-1,TRBJ2-1,CSDRGGFPYNEQFF
TRBV12-3/TRBV12-4,TRBJ1-5,CASSSLDGDQPQHF
TRBV7-8,TRBJ1-1,CASSPSLRGEAFF
TRBV4-3,TRBJ2-3,CASLIAGDTTDTQYF
TRBV20-1,TRBJ1-2,CSAPGTGEDILGYTF
TRBV28,TRBJ1-4,CASGGRSKLFF
TRBV27,TRBJ2-7,CASSPGTAPHEQYF
TRBV29-1,TRBJ2-2,CSVVKADRTGELFF
TRBV6-6,TRBJ1-2,CASSYFPGRPGYTF
TRBV3-1,TRBJ1-6,CASSLSIGSRHF
TRBV7-2,TRBJ2-7,CASSLQPGRINYEQYF
TRBV12-3/TRBV12-4,TRBJ1-2,CASSRTGSEGYTF
TRBV29-1,TRBJ1-1,CSLTGGGTEAFF
TRBV12-3/TRBV12-4,TRBJ1-6,CASRRSRDRDRNSPLHF
TRBV7-2,TRBJ1-2,CASSPETGVRYGYTF
TRBV7-2,.,CASSLDKVTETQYF
TRBV29-1,TRBJ2-3,CSARPSGDTQYF
TRBV6-1,TRBJ2-7,CASTSGTGASYEQYF
TRBV7-9,TRBJ1-4,CASTYNSGTGGKANEKLFF
TRBV29-1,TRBJ1-1,CSVGKGRDTEAFF
TRBV5-1,TRBJ1-2,CASDITGPFGYTF
TRBV5-1,TRBJ2-7,CASSLSGYLDEQYF
TRBV20-1,.,CSAWEGQGNHEQYF
TRBV27,TRBJ2-1,CASRRQGRSYNEQFF
TRBV6-2/TRBV6-3,TRBJ1-5,CASSYSIQAGGNQPQHF
TRBV5-6,TRBJ2-1,CASSLGDRAEQFF
TRBV6-5,TRBJ2-5,CASSYSSRGRQETQYF
TRBV24-1,TRBJ2-1,CATSDPLAETHNEQFF